Listed below are T cell receptor beta chains from one sample, sequenced in a study of cytomegalovirus exposure and HLA in healthy donors. Libraries were prepared by immunoSEQ multiplex PCR; TCRdb keeps only in-frame clonotypes and omits some of them. The sample lists 100,000 or so clones, approximately 88% occurring once. Source material: PBMCs. The receptors shown here come from a woman aged 25 to 45 in good health and CMV-seronegative. Each CDR3 is given with its conserved first and last residue. Each record gives: D gene, clone size, J gene, V gene, CDR3 protein, CDR3 DNA. The D gene is left open where the match is weak. Clone size is not always given. Where it is, it says once, few, many or a class for expanded clones.

D: -
size: -
J: TRBJ1-1
V: TRBV19
CDR3: CASSIGFEKPNTEAFF
DNA: TGTGCCAGTAGTATAGGCTTTGAGAAACCGAACACTGAAGCTTTCTTT

D: -
size: -
J: TRBJ2-5
V: TRBV27
CDR3: CASRGSAQYF
DNA: TGTGCCAGCAGGGGGAGCGCCCAGTACTTC

D: -
size: -
J: TRBJ2-4
V: TRBV18
CDR3: CASSLDPGAQNIQYF
DNA: TGTGCCAGCTCACTGGACCCTGGGGCCCAAAACATTCAGTACTTC

D: -
size: once
J: TRBJ2-5
V: TRBV4-3
CDR3: CASSGQGGETQYF
DNA: TGCGCCAGCAGCGGACAGGGAGGGGAGACCCAGTACTTC

D: TRBD1
size: -
J: TRBJ1-2
V: TRBV7-9
CDR3: CASSLRRQGDYGYTF
DNA: TGTGCCAGCAGCCTTAGGCGACAGGGTGACTATGGCTACACCTTC

D: -
size: -
J: TRBJ1-2
V: TRBV7-9
CDR3: CASSLSSGGYTF
DNA: TGTGCCAGCAGCTTAAGTTCGGGGGGCTACACCTTC

D: TRBD1
size: -
J: TRBJ1-3
V: TRBV7-6
CDR3: CASSSTGAAGNTIYF
DNA: TGTGCCAGCAGCTCGACAGGGGCCGCTGGAAACACCATATATTTT

D: -
size: -
J: TRBJ1-2
V: TRBV18
CDR3: CASSPGADGGYTF
DNA: TGTGCCAGCTCACCAGGGGCCGACGGGGGCTACACCTTC

D: TRBD1
size: -
J: TRBJ1-4
V: TRBV5-4
CDR3: CASSRGQEKLFF
DNA: TGTGCCAGCAGCCGGGGACAGGAAAAACTGTTTTTT

D: TRBD2
size: -
J: TRBJ2-7
V: TRBV27
CDR3: CASNSPGGYEQYF
DNA: TGTGCCAGCAACTCCCCGGGGGGTTACGAGCAGTACTTC

D: -
size: -
J: TRBJ2-3
V: TRBV4-1
CDR3: CASSQNIIPTYRASDTTDTQYF
DNA: TGCGCCAGCAGCCAGAACATAATACCTACATATCGGGCTAGCGATACCACAGATACGCAGTATTTT

D: TRBD1
size: -
J: TRBJ1-1
V: TRBV2
CDR3: CASCSLGTDEAFF
DNA: TGTGCCAGCTGCTCCCTGGGGACAGATGAAGCTTTCTTT

D: -
size: -
J: TRBJ1-6
V: TRBV7-6
CDR3: CASRGQNNSPLHF
DNA: TGTGCCTCTAGAGGACAGAATAATTCACCCCTCCACTTT

D: TRBD2
size: -
J: TRBJ2-5
V: TRBV2
CDR3: CASSVGLVGGTQYF
DNA: TGTGCCAGCAGTGTAGGACTAGTCGGTGGGACCCAGTACTTC

D: TRBD1
size: -
J: TRBJ2-5
V: TRBV20-1
CDR3: CSRGQRETQYF
DNA: TGCAGTAGGGGACAGCGCGAGACCCAGTACTTC

D: -
size: -
J: TRBJ1-4
V: TRBV28
CDR3: CASSVIGGKLFF
DNA: TGTGCCAGCAGTGTTATAGGGGGAAAACTGTTTTTT

D: -
size: once
J: TRBJ2-3
V: TRBV15
CDR3: CATSRGIRKEGTDTQYF
DNA: TGTGCCACCAGCAGAGGTATTAGGAAGGAGGGCACAGATACGCAGTATTTT

D: TRBD1
size: -
J: TRBJ2-7
V: TRBV7-2
CDR3: CASRFRDRSSYEQYF
DNA: TGTGCCAGCAGGTTCCGGGACAGGAGCTCCTACGAGCAGTACTTC

D: TRBD1
size: -
J: TRBJ1-1
V: TRBV5-4
CDR3: CASSVRDRPEAFF
DNA: TGTGCCAGCAGCGTCCGGGACAGGCCCGAAGCTTTCTTT

D: TRBD2
size: -
J: TRBJ2-1
V: TRBV6-1
CDR3: CASSELGGSNEQFF
DNA: TGTGCCAGCAGTGAACTGGGGGGGAGTAATGAGCAGTTCTTC

D: TRBD1
size: -
J: TRBJ1-4
V: TRBV29-1
CDR3: CSVQKQGPEKLFF
DNA: TGCAGCGTACAAAAACAGGGGCCTGAAAAACTGTTTTTT

D: TRBD1
size: -
J: TRBJ2-7
V: TRBV10-3
CDR3: CAIRDRVTYF
DNA: TGTGCCATCAGGGACAGGGTCACTTACTTC

D: -
size: -
J: TRBJ2-7
V: TRBV29-1
CDR3: CSVIKQGPPGEQYF
DNA: TGCAGCGTTATCAAGCAGGGGCCTCCGGGCGAGCAGTACTTC

D: -
size: -
J: TRBJ2-3
V: TRBV20-1
CDR3: CSASLLDTQYF
DNA: TGCAGTGCTAGCCTTTTGGATACGCAGTATTTT

D: TRBD1
size: -
J: TRBJ2-5
V: TRBV18
CDR3: CASSLQTGVRETQYF
DNA: TGTGCCAGCTCACTTCAGACAGGGGTCCGAGAGACCCAGTACTTC

D: -
size: -
J: TRBJ1-1
V: TRBV25-1
CDR3: CASSEYQEGTEAFF
DNA: TGTGCCAGCAGTGAATACCAGGAGGGCACTGAAGCTTTCTTT

D: -
size: -
J: TRBJ2-5
V: TRBV2
CDR3: CASRTRTAQETQYF
DNA: TGTGCCAGCAGAACTCGAACAGCACAAGAGACCCAGTACTTC

D: TRBD1
size: -
J: TRBJ2-4
V: TRBV18
CDR3: CASSLARGQNIQYF
DNA: TGTGCCAGCTCGTTAGCGAGGGGGCAAAACATTCAGTACTTC

D: TRBD1
size: -
J: TRBJ1-5
V: TRBV19
CDR3: CASSDRGNQPQHF
DNA: TGTGCCAGTAGCGACAGGGGCAATCAGCCCCAGCATTTT

D: -
size: once
J: TRBJ1-1
V: TRBV6-5
CDR3: CASRTQGNTEAFF
DNA: TGTGCCAGCAGAACACAGGGGAACACTGAAGCTTTCTTT

D: -
size: -
J: TRBJ2-7
V: TRBV5-1
CDR3: CASREVGDEQYF
DNA: TGCGCCAGCAGGGAGGTGGGCGACGAGCAGTACTTC

D: TRBD1
size: -
J: TRBJ1-5
V: TRBV7-9
CDR3: CASSPWGQGDQPQHF
DNA: TGTGCCAGCAGCCCGTGGGGGCAGGGGGATCAGCCCCAGCATTTT

D: TRBD1
size: once
J: TRBJ1-2
V: TRBV10-3
CDR3: CAITTGVGYGYTF
DNA: TGTGCCATCACCACAGGGGTGGGCTATGGCTACACCTTC

D: -
size: -
J: TRBJ1-6
V: TRBV6-5
CDR3: CATLSAGGSPLHF
DNA: TGTGCCACCCTGTCAGCCGGGGGTTCACCCCTCCACTTT

D: -
size: few
J: TRBJ1-2
V: TRBV5-4
CDR3: CASSFNRAIYGYTF
DNA: TGTGCCAGCAGCTTTAACAGGGCTATCTATGGCTACACCTTC

D: -
size: -
J: TRBJ2-2
V: TRBV2
CDR3: CASRELRGTGELFF
DNA: TGTGCCAGCAGAGAACTCAGGGGAACCGGGGAGCTGTTTTTT

D: TRBD1
size: once
J: TRBJ1-6
V: TRBV10-3
CDR3: CASTGVGNSPLHF
DNA: TGTGCCAGTACAGGGGTTGGGAATTCACCCCTCCACTTT

D: -
size: -
J: TRBJ2-7
V: TRBV2
CDR3: CASSEFPTDQYF
DNA: TGTGCCAGCAGTGAATTCCCGACAGATCAGTACTTC

D: TRBD2
size: -
J: TRBJ2-7
V: TRBV14
CDR3: CASSLLGGSSYEQYF
DNA: TGTGCCAGCAGCCTCCTGGGAGGGAGCTCCTACGAGCAGTACTTC

D: TRBD2
size: -
J: TRBJ2-7
V: TRBV11-2
CDR3: CASSLEGGGILFSSYEQYF
DNA: TGTGCCAGCAGCTTAGAGGGCGGGGGGATCCTTTTTAGCTCCTACGAGCAGTACTTC

D: -
size: medium-sized
J: TRBJ1-5
V: TRBV5-1
CDR3: CASSLAGDQPQHF
DNA: TGCGCCAGCAGCTTGGCAGGGGATCAGCCCCAGCATTTT

D: -
size: -
J: TRBJ2-2
V: TRBV6-1
CDR3: CASSERRGEGPGELFF
DNA: TGTGCCAGCAGTGAAAGGCGGGGAGAGGGCCCCGGGGAGCTGTTTTTT